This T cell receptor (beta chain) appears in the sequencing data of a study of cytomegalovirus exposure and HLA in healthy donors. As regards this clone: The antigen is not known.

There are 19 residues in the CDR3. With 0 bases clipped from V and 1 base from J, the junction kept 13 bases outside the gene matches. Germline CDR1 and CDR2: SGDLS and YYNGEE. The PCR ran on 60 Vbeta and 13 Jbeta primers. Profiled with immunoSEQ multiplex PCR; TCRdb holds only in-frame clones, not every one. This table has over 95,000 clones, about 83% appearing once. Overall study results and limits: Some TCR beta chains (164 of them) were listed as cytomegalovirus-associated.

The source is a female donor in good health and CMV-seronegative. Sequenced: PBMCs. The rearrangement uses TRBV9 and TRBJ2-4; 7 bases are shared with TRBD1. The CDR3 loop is CASSVVLTERGPAKNIQYF. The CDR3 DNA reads TGTGCCAGCAGCGTAGTATTAACGGAAAGGGGGCCCGCCAAAAACATTCAGTACTTC. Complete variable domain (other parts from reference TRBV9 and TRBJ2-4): DSGVTQTPKHLITATGQRVTLRCSPRSGDLSVYWYQQSLDQGLQFLIQYYNGEERAKGNILERFSAQQFPDLHSELNLSSLELGDSALYFCASSVVLTERGPAKNIQYFGAGTRLSVL.